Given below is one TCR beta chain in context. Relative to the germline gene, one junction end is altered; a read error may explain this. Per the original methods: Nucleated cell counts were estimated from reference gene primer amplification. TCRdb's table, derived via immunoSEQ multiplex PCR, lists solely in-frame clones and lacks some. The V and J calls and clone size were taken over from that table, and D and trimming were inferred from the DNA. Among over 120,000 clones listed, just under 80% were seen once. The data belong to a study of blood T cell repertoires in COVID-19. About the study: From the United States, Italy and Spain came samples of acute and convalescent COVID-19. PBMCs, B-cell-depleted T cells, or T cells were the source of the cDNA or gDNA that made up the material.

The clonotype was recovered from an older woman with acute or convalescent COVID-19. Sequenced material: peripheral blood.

The chain's CDR3 is CAGSQMTGGTEAFF. The CDR3 DNA reads TGTGCCGGCAGTCAGATGACAGGTGGGACTGAAGCTTTCTTT. The J gene is TRBJ1-1, the V gene TRBV6-5; TRBD1 is a possible D gene (6 bases). Germline V lookup: CDR1 MNHEY, CDR2 SVGAGI. This CDR3 has 14 amino acids.